This T cell receptor beta chain was identified during a study of cytomegalovirus exposure and HLA in healthy donors. Across the study: Findings of an earlier analysis included about 100 million unique TCR beta sequences from about 180 million T cells. For the approximately 360 genotyped donors, roughly 80% fell within the Caucasian-associated ancestry cluster. Whole-study findings and limits: Cytomegalovirus-associated TCR beta chains were listed, numbering roughly 150. Among TCR beta chains of equal frequency, HLA-associated ones were more clonally expanded in a later analysis.

Of note for this clone: The antigen is unknown.

PCR was performed using 60 Vbeta and 13 Jbeta primers. Clones were read by immunoSEQ multiplex PCR, and TCRdb kept only the in-frame ones, dropping some. With 150,000 or so clones in the sample, the ten largest clones hold roughly 1.3%. V shed 2 bases, J shed 5 bases, and the junction held 7 bases outside the gene matches. Germline V CDR1 and CDR2: SGHAT, FQNNGV. The CDR3 is made up of 16 amino acids. The rearrangement joins TRBV11-2 to TRBJ2-5; 11 bases are shared with TRBD1. This sequence originates from a woman aged 55-70 years in good health and CMV-seronegative. Sequences were obtained from PBMCs. CDR3 nucleotides: TGTGCCAGCAGCTTAAGGGACAGGGGGTCATGGGAGACCCAGTACTTC. Its translation: CASSLRDRGSWETQYF.